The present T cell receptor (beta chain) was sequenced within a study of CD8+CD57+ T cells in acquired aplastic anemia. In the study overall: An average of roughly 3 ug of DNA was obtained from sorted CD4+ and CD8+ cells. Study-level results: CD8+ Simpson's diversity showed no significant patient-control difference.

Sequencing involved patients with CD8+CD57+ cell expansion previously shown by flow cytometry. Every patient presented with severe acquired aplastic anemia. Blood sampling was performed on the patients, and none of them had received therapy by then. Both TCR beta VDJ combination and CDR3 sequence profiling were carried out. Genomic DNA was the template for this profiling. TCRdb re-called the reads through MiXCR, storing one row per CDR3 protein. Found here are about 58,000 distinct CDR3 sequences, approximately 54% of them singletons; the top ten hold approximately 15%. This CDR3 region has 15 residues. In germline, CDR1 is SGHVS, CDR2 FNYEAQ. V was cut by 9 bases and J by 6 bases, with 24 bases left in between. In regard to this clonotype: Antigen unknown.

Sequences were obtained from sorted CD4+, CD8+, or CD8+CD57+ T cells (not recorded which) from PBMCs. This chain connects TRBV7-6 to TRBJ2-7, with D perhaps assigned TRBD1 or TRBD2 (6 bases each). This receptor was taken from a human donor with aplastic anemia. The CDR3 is CASSHTVGGEIEQYF. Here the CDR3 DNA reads TGTGCCAGTAGTCACACCGTGGGGGGCGAGATCGAGCAGTACTTC.